These T cell receptor beta chains were read from a single sample in a study of blood T cell repertoires in COVID-19. TCRdb keeps only in-frame clones here, not all; method: immunoSEQ multiplex PCR. The repertoire holds 45,000 to 65,000 clones, with about 90% as singletons. Specimen: peripheral blood. These receptor sequences come from a human donor in a cohort sampled during active COVID-19. Both conserved end residues are part of each CDR3. A D gene is named only where the DNA matches it firmly. The size field is filled for only some rows; it gives once, few, many or a size class.

D gene	clone size	V gene	J gene	CDR3 protein	CDR3 DNA
.	.	TRBV6-2/TRBV6-3	TRBJ2-5	CASSRPGSGQETQYF	TGTGCCAGCAGTCGGCCGGGGAGCGGCCAAGAGACCCAGTACTTC
TRBD1	.	TRBV9	TRBJ2-2	CASSENTGADTGELFF	TGTGCCAGCAGCGAAAACACAGGGGCCGACACCGGGGAGCTGTTTTTT
.	.	TRBV19	TRBJ1-2	CASSIPGTGHGYTF	TGTGCCAGTAGTATCCCCGGTACAGGGCATGGCTACACCTTC
TRBD2	.	TRBV4-2	TRBJ2-1	CASSQVSSGGGEQFF	TGTGCCAGCAGCCAAGTCTCTAGCGGGGGCGGTGAGCAGTTCTTC
.	.	TRBV18	TRBJ2-5	CASSPGLGETQYF	TGTGCCAGCTCACCGGGGCTCGGAGAGACCCAGTACTTC
.	once	TRBV3-1/TRBV3-2	TRBJ1-4	CASSPPGGMNEKLFF	TGTGCCAGCAGCCCGCCGGGGGGGATGAATGAAAAACTGTTTTTT
TRBD1	.	TRBV19	TRBJ1-1	CASTHSDRLNTEAFF	TGTGCCAGTACCCACTCGGACAGGCTGAACACTGAAGCTTTCTTT
TRBD2	.	TRBV7-8	TRBJ2-1	CASSRGVAGGGVDEQFF	TGTGCCAGCAGCCGAGGAGTGGCGGGGGGGGGCGTCGATGAGCAGTTCTTC
.	few	TRBV24-1	TRBJ2-1	CATSDLESRATNEQFF	TGTGCCACCAGTGACCTCGAATCGAGGGCTACCAATGAGCAGTTCTTC
TRBD1	once	TRBV27	TRBJ1-1	CASTRTGVINTEAFF	TGTGCCAGCACCCGGACAGGGGTGATAAACACTGAAGCTTTCTTT
TRBD1	.	TRBV11-1	TRBJ2-5	CASSWTGQETQYF	TGTGCCAGCAGCTGGACAGGACAAGAGACCCAGTACTTC